This paragraph reports one TCR beta chain. The sample is drawn from a study of cytomegalovirus exposure and HLA in healthy donors. The CDR3 extends over 19 amino acids. Germline values: CDR1 MNHEY, CDR2 SMNVEV (reference sequence). With 2 bases clipped from V and 0 bases from J, the junction kept 6 bases outside the gene matches. The PCR ran on 60 Vbeta and 13 Jbeta primers. The assay was immunoSEQ multiplex PCR, and TCRdb's table has in-frame clones only and misses some. The sample comprises 110,000 to 150,000 clones, 72% of which are singletons, and over 2% rests with the top ten. The V and J genes are TRBV27 and TRBJ2-5, with 16 bases matching TRBD2. The specimen sequenced was PBMCs. The sequence came from a middle-aged man in good health and CMV-seronegative. The CDR3 here is CASSLPGLAGGEYQETQYF. The CDR3 DNA is TGTGCCAGCAGTTTACCGGGACTAGCGGGGGGGGAGTACCAAGAGACCCAGTACTTC.